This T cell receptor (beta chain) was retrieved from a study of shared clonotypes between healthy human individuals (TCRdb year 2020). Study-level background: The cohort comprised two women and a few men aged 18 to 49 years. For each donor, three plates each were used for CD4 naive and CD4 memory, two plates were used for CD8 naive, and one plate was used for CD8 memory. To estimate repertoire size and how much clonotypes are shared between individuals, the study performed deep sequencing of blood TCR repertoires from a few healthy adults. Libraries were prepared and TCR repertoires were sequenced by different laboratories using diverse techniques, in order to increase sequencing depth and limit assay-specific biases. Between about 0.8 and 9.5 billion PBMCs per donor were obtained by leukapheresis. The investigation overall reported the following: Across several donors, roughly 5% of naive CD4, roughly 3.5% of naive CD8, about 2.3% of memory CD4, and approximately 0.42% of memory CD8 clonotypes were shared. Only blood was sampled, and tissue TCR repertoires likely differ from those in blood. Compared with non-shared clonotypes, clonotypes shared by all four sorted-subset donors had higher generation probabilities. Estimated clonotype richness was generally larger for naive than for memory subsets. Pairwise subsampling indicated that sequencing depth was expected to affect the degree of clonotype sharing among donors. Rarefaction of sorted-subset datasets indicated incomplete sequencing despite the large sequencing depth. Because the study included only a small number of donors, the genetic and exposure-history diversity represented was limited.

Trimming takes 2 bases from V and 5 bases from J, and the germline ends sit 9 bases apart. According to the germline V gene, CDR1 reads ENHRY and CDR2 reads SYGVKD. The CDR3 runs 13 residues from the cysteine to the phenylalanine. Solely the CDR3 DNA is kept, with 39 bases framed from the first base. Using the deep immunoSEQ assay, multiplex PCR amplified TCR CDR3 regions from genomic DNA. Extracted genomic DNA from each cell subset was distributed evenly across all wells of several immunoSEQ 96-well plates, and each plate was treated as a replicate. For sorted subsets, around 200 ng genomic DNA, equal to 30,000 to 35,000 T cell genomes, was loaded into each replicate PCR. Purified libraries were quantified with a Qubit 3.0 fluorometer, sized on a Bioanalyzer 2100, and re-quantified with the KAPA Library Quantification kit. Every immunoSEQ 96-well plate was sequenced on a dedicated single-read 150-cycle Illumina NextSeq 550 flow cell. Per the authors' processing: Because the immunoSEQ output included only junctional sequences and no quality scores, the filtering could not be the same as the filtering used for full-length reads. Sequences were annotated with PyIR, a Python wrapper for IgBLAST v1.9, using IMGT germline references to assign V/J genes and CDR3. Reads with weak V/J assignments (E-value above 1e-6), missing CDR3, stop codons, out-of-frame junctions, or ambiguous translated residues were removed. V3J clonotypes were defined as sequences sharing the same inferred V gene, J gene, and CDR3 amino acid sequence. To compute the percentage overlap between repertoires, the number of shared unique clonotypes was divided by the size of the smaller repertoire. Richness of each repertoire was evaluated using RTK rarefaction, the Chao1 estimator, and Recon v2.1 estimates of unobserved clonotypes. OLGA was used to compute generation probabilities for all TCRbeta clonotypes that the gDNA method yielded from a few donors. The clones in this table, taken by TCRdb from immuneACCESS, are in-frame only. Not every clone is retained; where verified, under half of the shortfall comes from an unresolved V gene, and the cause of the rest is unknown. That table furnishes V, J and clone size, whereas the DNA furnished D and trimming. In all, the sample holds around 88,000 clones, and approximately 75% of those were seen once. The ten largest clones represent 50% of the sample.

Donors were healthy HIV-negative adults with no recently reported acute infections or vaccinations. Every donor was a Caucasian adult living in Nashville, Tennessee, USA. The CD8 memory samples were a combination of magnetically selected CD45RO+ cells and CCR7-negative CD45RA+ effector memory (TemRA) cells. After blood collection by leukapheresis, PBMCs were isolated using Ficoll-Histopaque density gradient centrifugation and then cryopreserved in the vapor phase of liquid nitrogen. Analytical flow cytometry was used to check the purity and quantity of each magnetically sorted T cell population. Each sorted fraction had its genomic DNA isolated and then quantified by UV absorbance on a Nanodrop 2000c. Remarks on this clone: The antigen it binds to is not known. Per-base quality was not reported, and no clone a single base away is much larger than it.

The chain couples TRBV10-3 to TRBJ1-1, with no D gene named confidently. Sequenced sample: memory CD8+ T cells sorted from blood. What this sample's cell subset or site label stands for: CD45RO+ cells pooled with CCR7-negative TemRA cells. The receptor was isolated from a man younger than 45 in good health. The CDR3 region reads CAISEGPGTEAFF. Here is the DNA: TGTGCCATCAGTGAGGGACCTGGAACTGAAGCTTTCTTT.